This TCR beta chain stems from a study of CD8+ T cells in alopecia areata. This clone has just one count. cDNA serving as the sequencing template came from extracted, reverse transcribed RNA. Only in-frame clones appear in the TCRdb table, and some are missing; sequencing was by immunoSEQ multiplex PCR. The sample lists under 70,000 clones, 50% to 75% seen once, with around a sixth in the top ten. The CDR3 is made up of 11 amino acids. Germline CDR1 and CDR2: GTSNPN and SVGIG (reference sequence). Trimming removed 2 bases at V and 10 bases at J, with 9 bases between. The starting material was CD8+ T cells sorted from blood, obtained at week 0. The sequence came from a human donor with alopecia areata. The genes are TRBV30 and TRBJ2-1, with D perhaps matching TRBD1 or TRBD2 (7 bases each). The CDR3: CAWSQGGEQFF. CDR3 in DNA: TGTGCCTGGAGTCAGGGGGGGGAGCAGTTCTTC.